This entry describes one T cell receptor beta chain. The data were taken from a study of blood T cell repertoires in COVID-19. Overall study: PBMCs, B-cell-depleted T cells, or T cells were the source of the cDNA or gDNA that made up the material.

The assay was immunoSEQ multiplex PCR, and TCRdb's table has in-frame clones only and misses some. The data hold approximately 76,000 clones, with around nine tenths observed a single time. V shed 4 bases, J shed 3 bases, and the junction held 9 bases outside the gene matches. The germline gives CDR1 SGHAT, CDR2 FQNNGV. The CDR3 is made up of 16 amino acids. The sequence came from a human donor in a cohort sampled during active COVID-19. This chain connects TRBV11-2 to TRBJ2-5, with 9 positions matching TRBD2. Input material: peripheral blood. The CDR3 DNA sequence: TGTGCCAGCAGCTCATCCCGAGCGGGGGGTAAAGAGACCCAGTACTTC. Its protein is CASSSSRAGGKETQYF.